A selection of T cell receptor beta chains follows, all from one sample in a study of CD8 T cells in ankylosing spondylitis. TCRdb used MiXCR to reprocess the 5' RACE reads, holding one entry per CDR3 protein. The sample includes some 200,000 distinct CDR3 sequences, about 7% of them seen just once. What was sequenced was blood, either unsorted or a sorted T cell fraction (not recorded which). The receptors stem from a male donor with ankylosing spondylitis. Both conserved end residues are part of each CDR3. D genes are given only for firm matches. Only part of the rows carry a size: once, few, many, or a class if the clone is expanded.

abundance: many; v_gene: TRBV27; d_gene: TRBD2; j_gene: TRBJ2-1; CDR3aa: CASSTGTSSSNEQFF; CDR3nt: TGTGCCAGCAGTACCGGGACTAGCTCCAGCAATGAGCAGTTCTTC
abundance: many; v_gene: TRBV5-6; d_gene: -; j_gene: TRBJ2-7; CDR3aa: CASSHPWGISEQYF; CDR3nt: TGTGCCAGCAGTCATCCCTGGGGGATCTCAGAGCAGTACTTC
abundance: many; v_gene: TRBV4-3; d_gene: TRBD2; j_gene: TRBJ2-1; CDR3aa: CASSQPATGGAYNEQFF; CDR3nt: TGCGCCAGCAGCCAGCCAGCGACCGGGGGGGCCTACAATGAGCAGTTCTTC
abundance: few; v_gene: TRBV18; d_gene: -; j_gene: TRBJ2-7; CDR3aa: CASSLKGVRHEQYF; CDR3nt: TGTGCCAGCTCCCTAAAGGGGGTAAGGCACGAGCAGTACTTC
abundance: many; v_gene: TRBV7-8; d_gene: -; j_gene: TRBJ2-5; CDR3aa: CASSLEGWNQETQYF; CDR3nt: TGTGCCAGCAGCTTAGAGGGCTGGAACCAAGAGACCCAGTACTTC
abundance: few; v_gene: TRBV28; d_gene: -; j_gene: TRBJ2-1; CDR3aa: CASGERIGPGKGEQFF; CDR3nt: TGTGCCAGCGGGGAGCGGATAGGGCCGGGTAAGGGTGAGCAGTTCTTC
abundance: few; v_gene: TRBV27; d_gene: -; j_gene: TRBJ2-7; CDR3aa: CASSSTSFFGEQYF; CDR3nt: TGTGCCAGCAGTTCAACTAGTTTTTTTGGCGAGCAGTACTTC
abundance: -; v_gene: TRBV18; d_gene: -; j_gene: TRBJ1-2; CDR3aa: CASSPRTLSNYGYTF; CDR3nt: TGTGCCAGCTCACCACGGACTCTTTCTAACTATGGCTACACCTTC
abundance: few; v_gene: TRBV2; d_gene: -; j_gene: TRBJ2-1; CDR3aa: CASSDHLGSYNEQFF; CDR3nt: TGTGCCAGCAGTGACCATCTCGGGTCATACAATGAGCAGTTCTTC
abundance: many; v_gene: TRBV4-3; d_gene: -; j_gene: TRBJ1-4; CDR3aa: CASSQDGEKLFF; CDR3nt: TGCGCCAGCAGCCAAGACGGTGAAAAACTGTTTTTT
abundance: many; v_gene: TRBV12-3/TRBV12-4; d_gene: TRBD1; j_gene: TRBJ2-5; CDR3aa: CASRSRDSSGETQYF; CDR3nt: TGTGCCAGCCGGTCCCGGGACAGTTCGGGAGAGACCCAGTACTTC
abundance: many; v_gene: TRBV5-6; d_gene: TRBD2; j_gene: TRBJ2-3; CDR3aa: CASSLFGLAGAGDTQYF; CDR3nt: TGTGCCAGCAGCTTGTTTGGACTAGCGGGAGCGGGAGATACGCAGTATTTT
abundance: many; v_gene: TRBV29-1; d_gene: -; j_gene: TRBJ1-1; CDR3aa: CSVEPGGRTEAFF; CDR3nt: TGCAGCGTTGAGCCCGGAGGGAGAACTGAAGCTTTCTTT
abundance: -; v_gene: TRBV7-9; d_gene: -; j_gene: TRBJ2-3; CDR3aa: CASLDLGWASTDTQYF; CDR3nt: TGTGCCAGCTTGGATTTGGGGTGGGCGAGCACAGATACGCAGTATTTT
abundance: many; v_gene: TRBV7-9; d_gene: -; j_gene: TRBJ2-5; CDR3aa: CASKSDGRETQYF; CDR3nt: TGTGCCAGCAAATCGGATGGAAGAGAGACCCAGTACTTC
abundance: few; v_gene: TRBV4-3; d_gene: -; j_gene: TRBJ2-5; CDR3aa: CASSQIRLAEETQYF; CDR3nt: TGCGCCAGCAGCCAAATTCGGCTAGCAGAAGAGACCCAGTACTTC
abundance: many; v_gene: TRBV12-3/TRBV12-4; d_gene: -; j_gene: TRBJ1-2; CDR3aa: CASSPTANYGYTF; CDR3nt: TGTGCCAGCAGTCCGACAGCTAACTATGGCTACACCTTC
abundance: few; v_gene: TRBV20-1; d_gene: -; j_gene: TRBJ2-1; CDR3aa: CSAPRGVAVLSYNEQFF; CDR3nt: TGCAGTGCTCCACGGGGCGTAGCGGTCTTGTCCTACAATGAGCAGTTCTTC
abundance: many; v_gene: TRBV27; d_gene: TRBD2; j_gene: TRBJ2-7; CDR3aa: CASGLLSGNIYEQYF; CDR3nt: TGTGCCAGCGGTCTCTTAAGCGGGAACATCTACGAGCAGTACTTC
abundance: many; v_gene: TRBV2; d_gene: TRBD2; j_gene: TRBJ2-7; CDR3aa: CASSEGLAGVYEQYF; CDR3nt: TGTGCCAGCAGTGAGGGGCTAGCGGGAGTCTACGAGCAGTACTTC
abundance: -; v_gene: TRBV6-2/TRBV6-3; d_gene: TRBD2; j_gene: TRBJ2-7; CDR3aa: CASIGLAGVRAYEQYF; CDR3nt: TGTGCCAGCATTGGACTAGCGGGGGTTCGAGCCTACGAGCAGTACTTC
abundance: many; v_gene: TRBV20-1; d_gene: TRBD1; j_gene: TRBJ2-7; CDR3aa: CSARRPPGQEKSYEQYF; CDR3nt: TGCAGTGCTAGACGTCCTCCGGGACAGGAGAAGTCCTACGAGCAGTACTTC
abundance: many; v_gene: TRBV4-3; d_gene: -; j_gene: TRBJ1-3; CDR3aa: CASSQDFVSGNTIYF; CDR3nt: TGCGCCAGCAGCCAAGATTTCGTCTCTGGAAACACCATATATTTT
abundance: many; v_gene: TRBV12-3/TRBV12-4; d_gene: -; j_gene: TRBJ2-7; CDR3aa: CASSLEAGSSYEQYF; CDR3nt: TGTGCCAGCAGTTTGGAGGCGGGAAGCTCCTACGAGCAGTACTTC
abundance: -; v_gene: TRBV12-3/TRBV12-4; d_gene: TRBD2; j_gene: TRBJ2-1; CDR3aa: CAISLPGLAGRTLYNEQFF; CDR3nt: TGTGCCATCAGTTTACCGGGACTAGCGGGCCGTACCTTATACAATGAGCAGTTCTTC
abundance: many; v_gene: TRBV27; d_gene: -; j_gene: TRBJ1-1; CDR3aa: CASSQLAGVNTEAFF; CDR3nt: TGTGCCAGCAGTCAGTTAGCCGGGGTGAACACTGAAGCTTTCTTT
abundance: few; v_gene: TRBV7-2; d_gene: TRBD2; j_gene: TRBJ2-1; CDR3aa: CASSLQAGVGATNEQFF; CDR3nt: TGTGCCAGCAGCTTACAAGCGGGAGTGGGGGCTACAAATGAGCAGTTCTTC
abundance: few; v_gene: TRBV5-5; d_gene: -; j_gene: TRBJ1-1; CDR3aa: CASSFYRAGTEAFF; CDR3nt: TGTGCCAGCAGCTTTTACAGGGCGGGGACTGAAGCTTTCTTT
abundance: many; v_gene: TRBV11-2; d_gene: TRBD1; j_gene: TRBJ2-7; CDR3aa: CASSAGTGYEQYF; CDR3nt: TGTGCCAGCAGCGCCGGGACAGGATACGAGCAGTACTTC
abundance: few; v_gene: TRBV6-2/TRBV6-3; d_gene: TRBD1; j_gene: TRBJ2-1; CDR3aa: CASSSRTGGNEQFF; CDR3nt: TGTGCCAGCTCTAGTAGGACAGGGGGCAATGAGCAGTTCTTC
abundance: many; v_gene: TRBV20-1; d_gene: TRBD1; j_gene: TRBJ2-7; CDR3aa: CSARDLDRGLPYEQYF; CDR3nt: TGCAGTGCTAGAGATTTGGACAGGGGACTGCCCTACGAGCAGTACTTC
abundance: many; v_gene: TRBV28; d_gene: TRBD1; j_gene: TRBJ2-7; CDR3aa: CASSTGAIPYEQYF; CDR3nt: TGTGCCAGCAGTACAGGGGCGATCCCCTACGAGCAGTACTTC
abundance: many; v_gene: TRBV10-3; d_gene: -; j_gene: TRBJ2-7; CDR3aa: CAISVGGPYEQYF; CDR3nt: TGTGCCATCAGTGTCGGGGGACCCTACGAGCAGTACTTC
abundance: -; v_gene: TRBV20-1; d_gene: TRBD1; j_gene: TRBJ1-2; CDR3aa: CSATLAGGAYGYTF; CDR3nt: TGCAGTGCTACCTTGGCAGGGGGCGCCTATGGCTACACCTTC
abundance: many; v_gene: TRBV4-1; d_gene: TRBD2; j_gene: TRBJ2-3; CDR3aa: CASSQDPSGRTDTQYF; CDR3nt: TGCGCCAGCAGCCAAGATCCTAGCGGGAGGACAGATACGCAGTATTTT
abundance: many; v_gene: TRBV7-9; d_gene: -; j_gene: TRBJ1-1; CDR3aa: CASTQDALEAFF; CDR3nt: TGTGCCAGCACCCAGGACGCTCTTGAAGCTTTCTTT
abundance: many; v_gene: TRBV2; d_gene: -; j_gene: TRBJ2-1; CDR3aa: CASSPTRLDEQFF; CDR3nt: TGTGCCAGCAGTCCGACTAGGCTGGATGAGCAGTTCTTC
abundance: many; v_gene: TRBV20-1; d_gene: -; j_gene: TRBJ2-3; CDR3aa: CSAYPWEADTQYF; CDR3nt: TGCAGTGCGTACCCATGGGAGGCAGATACGCAGTATTTT
abundance: few; v_gene: TRBV28; d_gene: -; j_gene: TRBJ1-1; CDR3aa: CASRITGFGTEAFF; CDR3nt: TGTGCCAGCAGAATTACAGGGTTTGGGACTGAAGCTTTCTTT